One sample yielded the 27 T cell receptor beta chains listed below, sequenced in a study of control samples from healthy donors and cancer patients. Sequencing used immunoSEQ multiplex PCR; TCRdb keeps in-frame clones, though not all of them. The data contain under 100,000 clones, 85% to 95% of them singletons. Sequences were obtained from blood. The receptors come from a woman younger than 45 in good health.

The chain carries TRBV30 and TRBJ1-2; D gene ambiguous. Germline CDR1 is GTSNPN and CDR2 is SVGIG (reference sequence). V shed 1 base and J shed 4 bases, with 10 bases lying between them. This CDR3 contains 13 residues. The CDR3 here is CAWSGGATYGYTF. The DNA of the CDR3 is TGTGCCTGGAGTGGGGGTGCGACCTATGGCTACACCTTC.

The chain joins TRBV4-2 to TRBJ2-1, with 9 positions matching TRBD2. Trimming took 0 bases from V and 5 from J; bases not matched to a gene: 8. Germline V gene sequence: CDR1 LGHNA, CDR2 YNFKEQ. This CDR3 contains 17 residues. The CDR3 here is CASSQDSGTSFDNEQFF. The CDR3 DNA is TGTGCCAGCAGCCAAGATAGTGGGACTAGCTTCGACAATGAGCAGTTCTTC.

The chain carries TRBV3-1 (or the pseudogene TRBV3-2) and TRBJ1-5; 7 bases align to TRBD1. Germline assignment: CDR1 LGHDT and CDR2 YNNKEL (reference sequence). V was pared by 2 bases and J by 1 base, with 2 bases of the junction left unmatched. The CDR3 consists of 15 residues. The CDR3 is CASSQQGDSNQPQHF. The CDR3 nucleotides read TGTGCCAGCAGCCAACAGGGGGACAGCAATCAGCCCCAGCATTTT.

This clone was recorded only once. The chain joins TRBV6-6 to TRBJ1-1, with 8 bases matching TRBD1. Per the germline V gene, CDR1 is MNHNY and CDR2 is SVGAGI (reference sequence). CDR3 length: 14 amino acids. Trimming took 7 bases from V and 4 from J; bases not matched to a gene: 8. The DNA for the CDR3 is TGTGCCAGCAACCCAACAGGGGGGATCACTGAAGCTTTCTTT. Protein product: CASNPTGGITEAFF.

This clone was seen once. This chain links TRBV27 with TRBJ1-2; D might be TRBD1 (6 bases). Deletions cut 7 bases from V and 5 bases from J, with 20 bases between. CDR3 size: 15 residues. The germline V gene encodes CDR1 MNHEY and CDR2 SMNVEV (reference sequence). Here the CDR3 reads CASTASGGTRYGYTF. CDR3 sequence (DNA): TGTGCCAGCACTGCATCGGGAGGGACAAGATATGGCTACACCTTC.

The rearrangement uses TRBV25-1 and TRBJ2-5; tentatively, D is TRBD1 or TRBD2 (5 bases each). This CDR3 is built from 17 residues. Germline loops: CDR1 MGHDK, CDR2 SYGVNS. Trimming shortened V by 0 bases and J by 0 bases, and 14 bases separated the two germline ends. The CDR3 region has the DNA TGTGCCAGCAGTGAATATCCACGGGACGGATACCAAGAGACCCAGTACTTC. Protein: CASSEYPRDGYQETQYF.

This clone came up once. The rearrangement uses TRBV6-5 and TRBJ1-1; weak D call: TRBD1 (6 bases). Germline CDR1 is MNHEY and CDR2 is SVGAGI. V dropped 5 bases and J dropped 3 bases, with 10 bases sitting between them. CDR3 size: 13 residues. The CDR3: CASSSTGHTEAFF. As DNA, the CDR3 is TGTGCCAGCAGTAGTACAGGGCACACTGAAGCTTTCTTT.

This rearrangement joins TRBV27 to TRBJ1-1, with D perhaps matching TRBD1 (6 bases). Trimming took 6 bases from V and 1 from J, leaving 6 bases between them. The CDR3 consists of 12 residues. In germline, CDR1 is MNHEY, CDR2 SMNVEV (reference sequence). The CDR3 nucleotides read TGTGCCAGCAGACAGGGGAACACTGAAGCTTTCTTT. Its translation is CASRQGNTEAFF.

The J gene is TRBJ2-2, the V gene TRBV12-3 or TRBV12-4, with unresolved D. The CDR3 has 12 amino acids. V was trimmed by 7 bases and J by 1 base, leaving 4 bases between them. Written as DNA, the CDR3 is TGTGCCAGCAATCTGAACACCGGGGAGCTGTTTTTT. It translates to CASNLNTGELFF.

This chain links TRBV11-3 with TRBJ1-6, with unresolved D. This CDR3 comprises 15 residues. Trimming took off 5 bases at V and 7 bases at J, with 15 bases between the two ends. Germline CDR1 is SGHNT and CDR2 is YENEEA. CDR3 sequence reads: CASSLGPSKNSPLHF. The CDR3 DNA reads as TGTGCCAGCAGCCTCGGACCGTCGAAGAATTCACCCCTCCACTTT.

The rearrangement uses TRBV5-1 and TRBJ1-4; D not resolved. CDR1 and CDR2 from the germline V gene are SGHRS and YFSETQ. The CDR3 is made up of 15 amino acids. Trimming cost V 1 base and J 8 bases, with 15 bases left between them. The CDR3 protein is CASSLRASGGEKLFF. For the CDR3, the DNA is TGCGCCAGCAGCTTGCGTGCTTCGGGTGGCGAAAAACTGTTTTTT.

This rearrangement joins TRBV13 to TRBJ2-7; D remains ambiguous. Germline V gene lookup returns CDR1 PRHDT and CDR2 FYEKMQ (reference sequence). Trimming removed 1 base at V and 2 bases at J, with 6 bases between. The CDR3 is 13 amino acids. CDR3 sequence: CASSLESTYEQYF. The CDR3 DNA is TGTGCCAGCAGCTTAGAGAGCACCTACGAGCAGTACTTC.

V and J are TRBV5-1 and TRBJ2-5; 12 bases are a match to TRBD2. Looked up from germline, CDR1 is SGHRS and CDR2 is YFSETQ. J was trimmed by 2 bases and V by 4 bases; bases with no gene match: 6. This CDR3 is 16 amino acids long. CDR3 nucleotides: TGCGCCAGCAGCGCTAGCGGGAGGGCCGGGCAAGAGACCCAGTACTTC. Translation: CASSASGRAGQETQYF.

Concerning this clone: Compared with germline, one end of the junction differs, possibly owing to a read error. The chain links TRBV29-1 to TRBJ2-3, with 12 positions matching TRBD1. This CDR3 is built from 15 residues. CDR1 and CDR2 (germline): SQVTM, ANQGSEA. The CDR3 region has the DNA TGCAGCGCTGAAACCGGGACAGGGGGCGTAGATACGCAGTATTTT. Amino acids: CSAETGTGGVDTQYF.

This rearrangement joins TRBV15 to TRBJ1-1; 9 bases agree with TRBD1. The CDR3 contains 15 residues. V was clipped by 10 bases and J by 1 base; unmatched bases: 10. The V gene's germline CDR1 is LNHNV and CDR2 YYDKDF (reference sequence). CDR3: CAIRTGGRGNTEAFF. CDR3 sequence (DNA): TGTGCCATTCGAACAGGGGGCAGGGGGAACACTGAAGCTTTCTTT. Combining the CDR3 with reference TRBV15 and TRBJ1-1 gives the whole variable domain DAMVIQNPRYQVTQFGKPVTLSCSQTLNHNVMYWYQQKSSQAPKLLFHYYDKDFNNEADTPDNFQSRRPNTSFCFLDIRSPGLGDTAMYLCAIRTGGRGNTEAFFGQGTRLTVV.

This chain links TRBV2 with TRBJ1-2; D is undetermined. The CDR3 has 15 amino acids. V lost 8 bases and J lost 7, with 23 bases in between. The germline V gene encodes CDR1 SNHLY and CDR2 FYNNEI. As DNA, the CDR3 is TGTGCCAGCCAAGAAGCCCATGCCACACCCGGTGGCTACACCTTC. It yields the protein CASQEAHATPGGYTF.

The V call is TRBV19, the J call TRBJ2-1, with TRBD2 identical over 7 bases. From germline, CDR1 is LNHDA and CDR2 SQIVND (reference sequence). The length of the CDR3 is 14 residues. The junction had 8 bases not matched to a gene; V was cut back by 1 base and J by 11 bases. CDR3 DNA: TGTGCCAGTAGTATAGGCCTAGCGGAGGGCCAGCAGTTCTTC. Translation: CASSIGLAEGQQFF.

The chain recombines TRBV9 with TRBJ1-1; no clear D. Germline V lookup: CDR1 SGDLS, CDR2 YYNGEE. The CDR3 runs to 13 residues. Trimming took 0 bases from V and 0 from J, leaving 3 bases between them. Here the CDR3 reads CASSVVVNTEAFF. In nucleotides, the CDR3 is TGTGCCAGCAGCGTAGTGGTGAACACTGAAGCTTTCTTT.

The chain links TRBV10-3 to TRBJ2-7, with TRBD2 matching over 9 bases. J lost 7 bases, V lost 4 bases, and 2 bases had no gene match. Per germline, CDR1 ENHRY and CDR2 SYGVKD. This CDR3 contains 12 residues. The CDR3 coding sequence is TGTGCCATCAGTGGCGGGAGGGGTGAGCAGTACTTC. It codes for CAISGGRGEQYF.

This clone was detected only a few times. The genes are TRBV2 and TRBJ1-2, with TRBD1 as a possible D gene (5 bases). CDR3 length: 15 residues. Germline V gene sequence: CDR1 SNHLY, CDR2 FYNNEI. V was pared by 4 bases and J by 4 bases, with 16 bases between. The CDR3 nucleotides are TGTGCCAGCAGTGGCCAACAGGTCCAGGTCTATGGCTACACCTTC. Its protein is CASSGQQVQVYGYTF.

The chain uses TRBV5-1 and TRBJ2-1; 13 nucleotides align to TRBD2. V lost 3 bases, J lost 7 bases, and 13 bases stayed unmatched. There are 18 residues in the CDR3. Germline V CDR1 and CDR2: SGHRS, YFSETQ. CDR3 residues: CASSSLILLAGGRNEQFF. The DNA for the CDR3 is TGCGCCAGCAGCTCTCTCATCTTACTAGCGGGAGGGCGGAATGAGCAGTTCTTC.

The rearrangement uses TRBV9 and TRBJ1-2, with TRBD1 matching 8 bases. This CDR3 has 15 amino acids. The germline CDR1 and CDR2 sequences are SGDLS and YYNGEE. J lost 6 bases, V lost 4 bases, and 11 bases had no gene match. CDR3 in amino acids: CASSPPSGTGNGYTF. The CDR3 DNA reads as TGTGCCAGCAGCCCTCCTTCCGGGACAGGCAATGGCTACACCTTC.

The CDR3 loop reads CAWVPINEAFF. The CDR3 DNA follows: TGTGCCTGGGTCCCTATCAACGAAGCTTTCTTT. This rearrangement joins TRBV30 to TRBJ1-1; D remains unclear. Per the germline V gene, CDR1 is GTSNPN and CDR2 is SVGIG (reference sequence). CDR3 length: 11 residues. Between the trimmed V and J ends, which lost 5 bases and 8 bases, there was a span of 12 bases.

CDR3 nucleotide sequence: TGTGCCAGCAGTTACTCATCGGGTAATCAGCCCCAGCATTTT. Protein sequence: CASSYSSGNQPQHF. The chain couples TRBV6-6 to TRBJ1-5; D is unclear. Germline-derived CDR1 and CDR2 are MNHNY and SVGAGI (reference sequence). V shed 0 bases and J shed 4 bases, with 7 bases lying between them. This CDR3 has 14 amino acids.

The chain recombines TRBV5-1 with TRBJ2-2; no clear D gene. V was pared by 4 bases and J by 5 bases, with 12 bases between. This CDR3 spans 14 amino acids. The germline V gene has CDR1 SGHRS and CDR2 YFSETQ. For the CDR3, the DNA is TGCGCCAGCAGCCGTTTACAGCGAACCGGGGAGCTGTTTTTT. This gives the protein CASSRLQRTGELFF.

The genes are TRBV19 and TRBJ1-1; D not certain. The germline V gene encodes CDR1 LNHDA and CDR2 SQIVND (reference sequence). The CDR3 length is 19 residues. V gave up 4 bases and J gave up 0 bases, with 24 bases separating them. CDR3 DNA: TGTGCCAGTAGTACTCAGAAATTTGTATGGCTAGTAATGAACACTGAAGCTTTCTTT. This encodes CASSTQKFVWLVMNTEAFF.

The chain uses TRBV5-1 and TRBJ2-7; 10 positions match TRBD1. J lost 5 bases, V lost 4 bases, and 6 bases had no gene match. CDR1 is SGHRS and CDR2 is YFSETQ in the germline V gene. The CDR3 loop spans 14 amino acids. This chain's CDR3 is CASSAGQGLNEQYF. In DNA, the CDR3 is TGCGCCAGCAGCGCGGGACAGGGGCTCAACGAGCAGTACTTC.